This T cell receptor (beta chain) was obtained from a study of T cell responses to AZD1222 COVID-19 vaccine. Profiling relied on immunoSEQ multiplex PCR, and the TCRdb table lists in-frame clones only, not all of them. The table lists tens of thousands of clones, approximately 92% of them singletons. Germline V gives CDR1 MDHEN, CDR2 SYDVKM. Trimming took 6 bases from V and 3 from J, leaving 17 bases between them. CDR3 length: 15 residues. The gene calls are TRBV28 and TRBJ1-1, with TRBD1 as a possible D gene (6 bases). This clonotype was sampled from an adult who received the AZD1222 COVID-19 vaccine. The sample here was peripheral blood, taken 28 days after the second AZD1222 dose. Here the CDR3 reads CASRWRTGSDTEAFF. In DNA form, the CDR3 reads TGTGCCAGCAGATGGAGAACAGGGAGTGACACTGAAGCTTTCTTT.